The entry below gives a single TCR beta chain sequence along with its context. The data originate from a study of blood T cell repertoires in COVID-19. Background on the study: The origin of the acute and convalescent COVID-19 samples was the United States, Italy and Spain. From T cells, B-cell-depleted T cells, or PBMCs came the material, which was cDNA or gDNA.

This CDR3 has 12 amino acids. Between the trimmed V and J ends, which lost 6 bases and 10 bases, there was a span of 15 bases. Per germline, CDR1 LNHDA and CDR2 SQIVND (reference sequence). TCRdb's copy holds only in-frame clones and misses some; the assay was immunoSEQ multiplex PCR. The sample includes roughly 300,000 clones, around 90% of them seen just once. This receptor was obtained from a man aged 18 to 29 who had recovered from COVID-19. The rearrangement links TRBV19 to TRBJ1-1; possibly TRBD1 for D (6 bases). Sequencing was performed on peripheral blood. The CDR3 DNA sequence: TGTGCCAGTAGCACAGGGAACCCCTCAGCTTTCTTT. This sequence encodes CASSTGNPSAFF.